Detailed here is one T cell receptor (beta chain). Its antigen remains unidentified. The sample belongs to a study of OX40 agonist ivuxolimab in advanced cancers. Study details: Eligibility rules accepted prior anti-PD-1, anti-PD-L1 or anti-CTLA-4 therapy, and over 35% had some. Points from the study as a whole: The authors did not determine the antigen specificity of the expanded peripheral T cells.

The CDR3 sequence is 18 residues long. CDR1 and CDR2 from the germline V gene are LNHDA and SQIVND (reference sequence). V was shortened by 3 bases and J by 1 base, with 20 bases between the two germline ends. Sequencing was performed with immunoSEQ multiplex PCR; in TCRdb, only in-frame clones are kept and a portion is missing. The sample consists of over 90,000 clones, roughly 94% of them appearing once. This clonotype was obtained from an adult with an advanced solid tumor such as melanoma, head and neck, liver or kidney cancer. The V and J genes are TRBV19 and TRBJ2-3, with D uncertain. This specimen was CD4+ or CD8+ T cells sorted from blood, taken in a trial of the OX40 agonist ivuxolimab. Here the CDR3 reads CASSMGLGSTTGTDTQYF. The CDR3, as DNA: TGTGCCAGTAGTATGGGCCTCGGCTCTACCACTGGCACAGATACGCAGTATTTT.